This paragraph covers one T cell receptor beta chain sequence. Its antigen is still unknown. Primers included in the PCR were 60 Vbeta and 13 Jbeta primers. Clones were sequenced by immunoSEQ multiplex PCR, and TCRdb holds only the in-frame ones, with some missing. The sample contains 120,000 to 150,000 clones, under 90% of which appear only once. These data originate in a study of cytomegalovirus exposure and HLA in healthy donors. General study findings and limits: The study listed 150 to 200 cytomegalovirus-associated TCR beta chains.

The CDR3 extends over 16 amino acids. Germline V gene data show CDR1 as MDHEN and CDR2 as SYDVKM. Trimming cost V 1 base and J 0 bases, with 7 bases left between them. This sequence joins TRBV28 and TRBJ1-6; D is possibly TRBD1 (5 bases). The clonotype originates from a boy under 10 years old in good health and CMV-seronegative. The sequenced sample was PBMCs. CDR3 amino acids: CASSLSGDSYNSPLHF. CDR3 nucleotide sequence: TGTGCCAGCAGTTTATCGGGGGACTCCTATAATTCACCCCTCCACTTT.